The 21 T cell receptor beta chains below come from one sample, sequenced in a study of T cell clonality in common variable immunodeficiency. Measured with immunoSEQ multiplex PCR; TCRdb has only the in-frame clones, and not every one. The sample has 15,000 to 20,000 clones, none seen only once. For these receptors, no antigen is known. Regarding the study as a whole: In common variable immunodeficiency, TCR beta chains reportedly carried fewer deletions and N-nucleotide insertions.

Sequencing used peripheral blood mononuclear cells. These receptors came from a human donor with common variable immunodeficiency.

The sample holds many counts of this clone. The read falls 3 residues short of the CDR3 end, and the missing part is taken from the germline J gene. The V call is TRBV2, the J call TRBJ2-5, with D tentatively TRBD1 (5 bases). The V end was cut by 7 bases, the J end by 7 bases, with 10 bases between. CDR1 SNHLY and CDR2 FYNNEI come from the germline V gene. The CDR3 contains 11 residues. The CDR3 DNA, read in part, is TGTGCCAGCACAGACCAGGGGACC. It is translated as CASTDQGT. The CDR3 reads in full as CASTDQGTQYF.

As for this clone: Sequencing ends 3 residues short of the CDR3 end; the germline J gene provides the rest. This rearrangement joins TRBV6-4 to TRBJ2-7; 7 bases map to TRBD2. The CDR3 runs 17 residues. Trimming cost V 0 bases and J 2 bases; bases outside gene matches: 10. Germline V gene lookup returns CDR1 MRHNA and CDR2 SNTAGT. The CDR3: CASSDSHRAGSAYEQYF. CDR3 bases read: TGTGCCAGCAGTGACTCCCACCGAGCGGGATCCGCCTACGAG.

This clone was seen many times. The CDR3 is CASSLGQGYGYTF. CDR3 DNA (partial): TGTGCCAGCAGCTTAGGACAGGGCTATGGC. The chain carries TRBV11-3 and TRBJ1-2; 7 bases are a match to TRBD1. The read gets to within 3 residues of the CDR3 end, and the germline J gene fills in the rest. The J segment lost 4 bases and the V segment lost 1 base, leaving 0 bases of the junction unmatched. This CDR3 has 13 amino acids. Germline V gives CDR1 SGHNT, CDR2 YENEEA. The complete variable domain, with remaining parts taken from reference TRBV11-3 and TRBJ1-2, reads EAGVVQSPRYKIIEKKQPVAFWCNPISGHNTLYWYLQNLGQGPELLIRYENEEAVDDSQLPKDRFSAERLKGVDSTLKIQPAELGDSAVYLCASSLGQGYGYTFGSGTRLTVV.

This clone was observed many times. The covered CDR3 bases are TGTGCCAGCAGTGTTGCTAGCGCCTTGGGCACAGATACG. Its translation is CASSVASALGTDT. The entire CDR3 protein is CASSVASALGTDTQYF. The V call is TRBV6-1, the J call TRBJ2-3, with a weak D call TRBD2 (6 bases). The read ends 3 residues before the CDR3 terminus; that terminus is restored from the germline J gene. The germline gives CDR1 MNHNS, CDR2 SASEGT. The CDR3 is made up of 16 amino acids. Trimming took 4 bases from V and 1 from J, leaving 15 bases between them.

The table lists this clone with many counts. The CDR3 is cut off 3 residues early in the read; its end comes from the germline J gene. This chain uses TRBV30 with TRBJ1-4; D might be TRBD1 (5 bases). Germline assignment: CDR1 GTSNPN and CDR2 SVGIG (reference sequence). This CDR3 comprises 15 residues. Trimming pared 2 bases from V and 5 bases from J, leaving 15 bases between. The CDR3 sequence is CAWSYPRAGNEKLFF. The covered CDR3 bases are TGTGCCTGGAGTTACCCCAGGGCCGGGAATGAAAAA.

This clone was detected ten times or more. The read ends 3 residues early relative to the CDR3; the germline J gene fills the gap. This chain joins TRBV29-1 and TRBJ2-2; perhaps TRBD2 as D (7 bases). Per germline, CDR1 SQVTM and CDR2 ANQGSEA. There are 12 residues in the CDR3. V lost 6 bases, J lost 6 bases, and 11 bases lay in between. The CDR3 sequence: CSVPGGAGELFF. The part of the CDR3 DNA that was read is TGCAGCGTGCCGGGGGGCGCCGGGGAG.

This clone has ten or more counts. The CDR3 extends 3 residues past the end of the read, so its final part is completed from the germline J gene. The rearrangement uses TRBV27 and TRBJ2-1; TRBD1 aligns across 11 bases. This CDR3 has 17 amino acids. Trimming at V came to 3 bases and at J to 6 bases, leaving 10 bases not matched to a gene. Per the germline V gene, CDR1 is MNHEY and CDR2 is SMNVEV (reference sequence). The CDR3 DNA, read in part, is TGTGCCAGCAGTTTCTTGTCCAGCGGGACAGGGGGCAATGAG. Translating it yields CASSFLSSGTGGNE. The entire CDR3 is CASSFLSSGTGGNEQFF.

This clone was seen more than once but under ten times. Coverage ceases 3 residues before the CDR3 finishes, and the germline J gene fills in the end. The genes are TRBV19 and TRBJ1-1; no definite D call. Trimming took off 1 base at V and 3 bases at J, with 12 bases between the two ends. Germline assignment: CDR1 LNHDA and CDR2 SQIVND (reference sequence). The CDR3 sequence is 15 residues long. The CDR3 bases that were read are TGTGCCAGTAGTATAGGGCGGGCTATTGACACTGAA. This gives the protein CASSIGRAIDTE. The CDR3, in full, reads CASSIGRAIDTEAFF.

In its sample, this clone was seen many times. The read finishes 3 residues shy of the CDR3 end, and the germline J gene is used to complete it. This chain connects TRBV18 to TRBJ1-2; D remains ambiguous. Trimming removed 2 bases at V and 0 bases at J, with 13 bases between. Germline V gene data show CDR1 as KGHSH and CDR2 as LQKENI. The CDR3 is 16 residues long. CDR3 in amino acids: CASSPVSRGSNYGYTF. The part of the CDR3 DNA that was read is TGTGCCAGCTCACCAGTGTCTCGGGGATCTAACTATGGC.

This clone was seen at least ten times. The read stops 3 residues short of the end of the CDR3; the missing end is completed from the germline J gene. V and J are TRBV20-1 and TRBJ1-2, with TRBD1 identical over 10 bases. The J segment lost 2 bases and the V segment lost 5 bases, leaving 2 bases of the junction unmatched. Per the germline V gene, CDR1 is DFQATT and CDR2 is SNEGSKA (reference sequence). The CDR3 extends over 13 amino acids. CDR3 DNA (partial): TGCAGTGCTTGGGACAGGGGAAACTATGGC. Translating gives CSAWDRGNYG. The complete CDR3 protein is CSAWDRGNYGYTF.

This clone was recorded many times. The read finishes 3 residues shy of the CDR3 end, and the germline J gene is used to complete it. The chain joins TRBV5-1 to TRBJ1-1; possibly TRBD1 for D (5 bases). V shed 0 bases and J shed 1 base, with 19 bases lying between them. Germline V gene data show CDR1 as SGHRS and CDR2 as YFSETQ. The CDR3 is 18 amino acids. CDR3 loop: CASSLGSFGGWGNTEAFF. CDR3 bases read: TGCGCCAGCAGCTTGGGGTCATTCGGGGGTTGGGGGAACACTGAA.

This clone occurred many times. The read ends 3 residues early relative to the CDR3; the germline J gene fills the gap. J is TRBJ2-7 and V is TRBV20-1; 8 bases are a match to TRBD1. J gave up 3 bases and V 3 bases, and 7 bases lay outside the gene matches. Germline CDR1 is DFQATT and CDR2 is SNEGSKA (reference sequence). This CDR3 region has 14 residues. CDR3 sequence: CSASFSGGGYEQYF. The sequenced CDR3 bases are TGCAGTGCTAGTTTTTCAGGGGGCGGCTACGAG.

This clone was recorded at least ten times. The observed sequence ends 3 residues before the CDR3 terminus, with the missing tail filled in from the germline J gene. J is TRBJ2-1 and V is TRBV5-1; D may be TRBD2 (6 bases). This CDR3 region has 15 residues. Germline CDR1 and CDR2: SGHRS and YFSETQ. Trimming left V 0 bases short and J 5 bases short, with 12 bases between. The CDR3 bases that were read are TGCGCCAGCAGCTTGGCCCTCGGGGGAGACAATGAG. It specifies CASSLALGGDNE. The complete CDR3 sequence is CASSLALGGDNEQFF.

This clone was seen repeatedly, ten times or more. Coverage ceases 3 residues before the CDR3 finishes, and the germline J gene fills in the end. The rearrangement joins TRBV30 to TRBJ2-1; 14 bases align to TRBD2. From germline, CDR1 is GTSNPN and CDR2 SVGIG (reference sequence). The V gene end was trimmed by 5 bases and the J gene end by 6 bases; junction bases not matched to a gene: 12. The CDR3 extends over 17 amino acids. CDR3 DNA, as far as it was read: TGTGCCTGGCCTCCGGGACTAGCGGGAGTGGTCGGCAATGAG. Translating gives CAWPPGLAGVVGNE. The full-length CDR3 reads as CAWPPGLAGVVGNEQFF.

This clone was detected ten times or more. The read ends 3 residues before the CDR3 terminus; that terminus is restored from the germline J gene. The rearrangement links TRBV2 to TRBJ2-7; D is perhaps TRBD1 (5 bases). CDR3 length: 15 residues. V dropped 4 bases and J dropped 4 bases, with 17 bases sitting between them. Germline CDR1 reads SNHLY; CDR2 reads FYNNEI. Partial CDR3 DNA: TGTGCCAGCAGTGGGTCGCAGGGTCTGGGGTACGAG. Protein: CASSGSQGLGYE. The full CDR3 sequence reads CASSGSQGLGYEQYF.

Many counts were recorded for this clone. CDR3 in amino acids: CASSLLGRSTDTQYF. The part of the CDR3 DNA that was read is TGTGCCAGTAGTCTACTGGGGCGTAGCACAGATACG. The J gene is TRBJ2-3, the V gene TRBV19; TRBD1 is a possible D gene (5 bases). The read ends 3 residues before the CDR3 terminus; that terminus is restored from the germline J gene. The CDR3 spans 15 residues. Looked up from germline, CDR1 is LNHDA and CDR2 is SQIVND (reference sequence). Between the trimmed V and J ends, which lost 5 bases and 0 bases, there was a span of 12 bases.

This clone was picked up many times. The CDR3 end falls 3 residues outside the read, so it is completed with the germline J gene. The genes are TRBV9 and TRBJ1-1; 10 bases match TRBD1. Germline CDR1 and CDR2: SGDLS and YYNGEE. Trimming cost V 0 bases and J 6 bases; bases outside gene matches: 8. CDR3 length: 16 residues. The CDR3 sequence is CASSVEVAGTGAEAFF. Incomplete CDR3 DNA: TGTGCCAGCAGCGTAGAAGTGGCTGGGACAGGGGCTGAA.

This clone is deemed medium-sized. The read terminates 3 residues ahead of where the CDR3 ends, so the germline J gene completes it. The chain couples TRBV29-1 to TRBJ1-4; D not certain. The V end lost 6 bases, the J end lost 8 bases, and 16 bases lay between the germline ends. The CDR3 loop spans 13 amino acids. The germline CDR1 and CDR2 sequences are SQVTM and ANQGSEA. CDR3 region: CSVSQVTGEKLFF. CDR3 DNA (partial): TGCAGCGTCTCGCAGGTGACCGGCGAAAAA.

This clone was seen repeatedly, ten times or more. CDR3 residues: CSAADTGQVTGELFF. The CDR3 bases that were read are TGCAGTGCTGCCGACACAGGACAGGTCACCGGGGAG. The rearrangement joins TRBV20-1 to TRBJ2-2, with TRBD1 matching over 7 bases. The observed sequence ends 3 residues before the CDR3 terminus, with the missing tail filled in from the germline J gene. The CDR3 runs 15 residues. Germline V gene lookup returns CDR1 DFQATT and CDR2 SNEGSKA (reference sequence). Trimming removed 5 bases from V and 4 bases from J; junction bases left unmatched: 10.

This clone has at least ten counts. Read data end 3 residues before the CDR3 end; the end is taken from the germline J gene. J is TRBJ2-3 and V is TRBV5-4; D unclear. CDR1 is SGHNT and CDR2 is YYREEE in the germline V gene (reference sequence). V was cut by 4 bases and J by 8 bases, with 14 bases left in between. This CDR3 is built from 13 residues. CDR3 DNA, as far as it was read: TGTGCCAGCAGCCCCTCCCCGGGTTTTACG. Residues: CASSPSPGFT. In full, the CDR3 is CASSPSPGFTQYF.

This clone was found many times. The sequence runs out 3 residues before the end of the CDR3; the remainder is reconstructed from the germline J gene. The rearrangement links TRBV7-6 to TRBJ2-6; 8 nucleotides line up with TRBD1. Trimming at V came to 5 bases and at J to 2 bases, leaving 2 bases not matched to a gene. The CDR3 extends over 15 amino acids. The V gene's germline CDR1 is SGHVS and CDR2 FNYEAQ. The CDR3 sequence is CASSPGGAGANVLTF. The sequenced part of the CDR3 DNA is TGTGCCAGCAGCCCAGGGGGCGCTGGGGCCAACGTC.